The present T cell receptor (beta chain) was sequenced within a study of cytomegalovirus exposure and HLA in healthy donors. The study's findings and limits: In a later analysis, several top co-occurrence clusters appeared linked to parvovirus B19, influenza, CMV and Epstein-Barr virus. Being productive about 90% or about 30% of the time was typical of most TCR beta V segments in an earlier analysis. As was reported, the classifier diagnosed cytomegalovirus status with high specificity and sensitivity.

The PCR was carried out with 60 Vbeta primers and 13 Jbeta primers. Data came from immunoSEQ multiplex PCR; TCRdb stores just in-frame clones and leaves some out. Of approximately 110,000 clones in the sample, 65% to 90% are singletons; the top ten hold 6% to 8%. There are a few counts of this clone. Its antigen remains unidentified. Germline V gene data show CDR1 as MNHNS and CDR2 as SASEGT. The ends were cut back, 4 bases at V and 8 bases at J, with 21 bases in the middle. The CDR3 covers 16 residues. Sequenced: PBMCs. This TCR derives from a man aged 25-45 years in good health and CMV-seropositive. The chain is built from TRBV6-1 and TRBJ2-1; tentative D call: TRBD1 (5 bases). In DNA form, the CDR3 reads TGTGCCAGCAGTGGGGGATGGGGAACAGGTGGGTATGAGCAGTTCTTC. Translation: CASSGGWGTGGYEQFF.